This is a list of T cell receptor beta chains from one sample in a study of blood T cell repertoires in COVID-19. The method was immunoSEQ multiplex PCR; TCRdb's version includes in-frame clones alone and lacks a portion of them. The sample has 140,000 to 150,000 clones; around 81% are singletons. The source material was peripheral blood. Source of these receptors: a human donor in a cohort sampled during active COVID-19. The CDR3 runs from the conserved cysteine through the conserved F or W. Fields, in order: V gene, J gene, CDR3 protein.

V: TRBV19
J: TRBJ1-5
CDR3: CASSIPRGFFNQPQHF

V: TRBV6-2/TRBV6-3
J: TRBJ1-5
CDR3: CASSYSQGLYQPQHF

V: TRBV11-2
J: TRBJ2-3
CDR3: CASSLTSGSWTDTQYF

V: TRBV29-1
J: TRBJ2-7
CDR3: CSVSPTGKDEQYF

V: TRBV19
J: TRBJ1-2
CDR3: CASSIIKGAGYGYTF

V: TRBV5-1
J: TRBJ2-4
CDR3: CASSSPGQQFIQYF

V: TRBV7-2
J: TRBJ1-5
CDR3: CASSLGGPQHF

V: TRBV5-1
J: TRBJ2-2
CDR3: CASSLVPTSGDTGELFF

V: TRBV28
J: TRBJ1-4
CDR3: CASSLGGQQNEKLFF

V: TRBV4-3
J: TRBJ2-7
CDR3: CASSQEYRAYEQYF

V: TRBV29-1
J: TRBJ2-7
CDR3: CSVTGTSGSYEQYF

V: TRBV24-1
J: TRBJ1-1
CDR3: CATRPGQGDTEAFF

V: TRBV29-1
J: TRBJ2-7
CDR3: CSVETGTGSYEQYF

V: TRBV28
J: TRBJ1-2
CDR3: CASTPVGGPNYGYTF

V: TRBV12-3/TRBV12-4
J: TRBJ2-7
CDR3: CASSLGHYEQYF

V: TRBV28
J: TRBJ2-7
CDR3: CASSPIGDGGYEQYF

V: TRBV5-1
J: TRBJ2-3
CDR3: CASSSDRYSTDTQYF

V: TRBV25-1
J: TRBJ1-2
CDR3: CASRDAGRPNYGYTF

V: TRBV4-3
J: TRBJ2-1
CDR3: CASSQDNTYNEQFF

V: TRBV24-1
J: TRBJ2-2
CDR3: CATSGHRVTGELFF

V: TRBV7-9
J: TRBJ2-2
CDR3: CASSLGLAAGELFF

V: TRBV28
J: TRBJ1-2
CDR3: CASSLQGAYYGYTF

V: TRBV7-2
J: TRBJ2-3
CDR3: CASTLIRTDTQYF

V: TRBV28
J: TRBJ2-2
CDR3: CASGPLTGELFF

V: TRBV4-3
J: TRBJ2-7
CDR3: CASSQDRGAAYEQYF

V: TRBV5-7
J: TRBJ2-7
CDR3: CASIILEQYF

V: TRBV2
J: TRBJ2-2
CDR3: CASSEWVGAAGELFF

V: TRBV5-1
J: TRBJ2-5
CDR3: CASSLTGEETQYF

V: TRBV3-1/TRBV3-2
J: TRBJ2-7
CDR3: CASSQEGLRGSYEQYF

V: TRBV7-2
J: TRBJ2-7
CDR3: CASSFPGGRAYEQYF

V: TRBV5-1
J: TRBJ2-2
CDR3: CASIRDSLSNTGELFF

V: TRBV6-6
J: TRBJ2-5
CDR3: CASSYGQGVVQETQYF

V: TRBV2
J: TRBJ2-7
CDR3: CASKPRLAVSYEQYF

V: TRBV5-6
J: TRBJ1-2
CDR3: CASSLGEYGYTF

V: TRBV27
J: TRBJ2-7
CDR3: CATGQGASYEQYF